The TCR beta chain under discussion was sequenced for a study of Graves' ophthalmopathy and Graves' hyperthyroidism. Additional autoimmune diseases, uncontrolled infections, pregnancy or lactation disqualified patients. This clonotype has at least ten counts. The CDR3 covers 13 residues. V was cut by 7 bases and J by 0 bases, with 4 bases left in between. The authors amplified TCR beta CDR3 regions, and they did so from RNA transcripts for repertoire sequencing. An initial RT-PCR round employing HTBI primers preceded a second-round multiplex PCR. TCRdb re-called the multiplex PCR reads with MiXCR, one entry per CDR3 protein. The sample contains 220,000 or so distinct CDR3 sequences, roughly 21% of which appear only once.

The chain joins TRBV12-3 or TRBV12-4 to TRBJ2-6; D ambiguous. Sample: peripheral blood. The source is a woman aged 50 to 65 with Graves' ophthalmopathy. The CDR3 sequence is CASMSSGANVLTF. CDR3 DNA: TGTGCCAGCATGAGCTCTGGGGCCAACGTCCTGACTTTC.